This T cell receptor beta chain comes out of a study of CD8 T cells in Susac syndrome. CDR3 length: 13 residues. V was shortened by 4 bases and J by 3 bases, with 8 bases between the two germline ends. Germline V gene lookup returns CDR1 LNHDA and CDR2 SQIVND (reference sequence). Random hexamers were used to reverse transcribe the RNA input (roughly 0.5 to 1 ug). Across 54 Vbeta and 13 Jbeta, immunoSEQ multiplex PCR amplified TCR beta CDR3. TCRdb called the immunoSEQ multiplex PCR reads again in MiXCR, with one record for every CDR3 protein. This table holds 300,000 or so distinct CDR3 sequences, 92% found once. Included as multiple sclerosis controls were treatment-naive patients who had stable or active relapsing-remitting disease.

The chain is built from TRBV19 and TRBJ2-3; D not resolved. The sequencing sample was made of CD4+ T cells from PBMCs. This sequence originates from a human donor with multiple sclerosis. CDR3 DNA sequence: TGTGCCAGTAGTACCTGGGGAACAGATACGCAGTATTTT. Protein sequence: CASSTWGTDTQYF.